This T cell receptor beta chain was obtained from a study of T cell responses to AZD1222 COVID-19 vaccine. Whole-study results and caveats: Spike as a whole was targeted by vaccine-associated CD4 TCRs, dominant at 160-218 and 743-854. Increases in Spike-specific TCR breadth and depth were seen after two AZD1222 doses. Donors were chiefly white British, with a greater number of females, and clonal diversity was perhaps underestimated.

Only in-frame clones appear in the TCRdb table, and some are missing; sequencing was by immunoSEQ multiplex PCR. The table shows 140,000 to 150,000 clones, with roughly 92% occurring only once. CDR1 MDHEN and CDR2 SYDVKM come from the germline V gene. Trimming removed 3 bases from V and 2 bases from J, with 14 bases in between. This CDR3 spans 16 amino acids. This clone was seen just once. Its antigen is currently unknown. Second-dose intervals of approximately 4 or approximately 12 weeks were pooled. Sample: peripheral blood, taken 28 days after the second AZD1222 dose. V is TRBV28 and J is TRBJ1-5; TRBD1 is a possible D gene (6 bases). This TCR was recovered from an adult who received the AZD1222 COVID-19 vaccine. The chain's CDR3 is CASSFPTGHRNQPQHF. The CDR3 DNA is TGTGCCAGCAGTTTCCCTACGGGACACCGCAATCAGCCCCAGCATTTT.